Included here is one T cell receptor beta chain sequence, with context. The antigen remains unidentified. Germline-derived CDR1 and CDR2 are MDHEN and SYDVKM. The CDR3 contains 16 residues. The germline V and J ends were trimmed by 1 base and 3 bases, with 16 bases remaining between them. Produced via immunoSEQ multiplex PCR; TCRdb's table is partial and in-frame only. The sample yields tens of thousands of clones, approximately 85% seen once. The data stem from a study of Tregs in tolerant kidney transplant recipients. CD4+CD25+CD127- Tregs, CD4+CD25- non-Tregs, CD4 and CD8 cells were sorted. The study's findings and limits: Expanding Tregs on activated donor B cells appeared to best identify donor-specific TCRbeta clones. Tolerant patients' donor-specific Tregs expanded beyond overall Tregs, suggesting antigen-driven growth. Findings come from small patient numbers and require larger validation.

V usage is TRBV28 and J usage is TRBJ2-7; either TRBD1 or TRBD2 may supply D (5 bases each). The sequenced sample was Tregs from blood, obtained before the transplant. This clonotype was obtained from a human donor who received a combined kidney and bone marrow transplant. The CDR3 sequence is CASSLLGDLGDYEQYF. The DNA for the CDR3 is TGTGCCAGCAGTTTATTGGGGGACCTAGGGGACTACGAGCAGTACTTC.